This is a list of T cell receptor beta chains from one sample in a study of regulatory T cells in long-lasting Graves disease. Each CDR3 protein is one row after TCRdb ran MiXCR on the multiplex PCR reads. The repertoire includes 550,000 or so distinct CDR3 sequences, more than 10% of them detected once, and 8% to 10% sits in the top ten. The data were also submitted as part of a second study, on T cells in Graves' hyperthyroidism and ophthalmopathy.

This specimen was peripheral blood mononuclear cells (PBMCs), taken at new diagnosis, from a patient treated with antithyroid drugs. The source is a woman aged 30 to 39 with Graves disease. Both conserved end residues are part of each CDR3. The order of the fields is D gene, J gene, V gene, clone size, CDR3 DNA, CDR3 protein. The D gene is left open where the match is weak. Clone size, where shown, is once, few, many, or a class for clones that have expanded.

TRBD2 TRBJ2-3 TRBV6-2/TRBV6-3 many TGTGCCAGCAGTTACGATAGCGGGAGAACAGATACGCAGTATTTT CASSYDSGRTDTQYF
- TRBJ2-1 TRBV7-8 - TGTGCCAGCAGCTTGGGACTCCGACGCGGGACCGATTCCTACAATGAGCAGTTCTTC CASSLGLRRGTDSYNEQFF
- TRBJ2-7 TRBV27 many TGTGCCAGCAGTTTTATAGGGCAGGGAGTATACGAGCAGTACTTC CASSFIGQGVYEQYF
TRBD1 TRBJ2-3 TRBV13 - TGTGCCAGCAGCCCACAGACAGGGCCCACAGATACGCAGTATTTT CASSPQTGPTDTQYF
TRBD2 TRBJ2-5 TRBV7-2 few TGTGCCAGCAGCTTCGGCCCCACGAGCGGGGTTCAAGAGACCCAGTACTTC CASSFGPTSGVQETQYF
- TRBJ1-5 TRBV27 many TGTGCCAGCAGTTTAGGACGGGGGCAGCCCCAGCATTTT CASSLGRGQPQHF
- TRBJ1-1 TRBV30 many TGTGCCTGGAGTCCCAACAGACAGGTTCTGAACACTGAAGCTTTCTTT CAWSPNRQVLNTEAFF
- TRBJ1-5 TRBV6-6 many TGTGCCAGCAGTTACTCGAGAGGGGGGGTTAGCAATCAGCCCCAGCATTTT CASSYSRGGVSNQPQHF
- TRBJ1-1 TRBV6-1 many TGTGCCGCGGGGGGGTTCATGAACACTGAAGCTTTCTTT CAAGGFMNTEAFF
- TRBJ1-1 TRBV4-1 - TGCGCCAGCAGCCAAGTCTTCGGGCCGCGGAACACTGAAGCTTTCTTT CASSQVFGPRNTEAFF
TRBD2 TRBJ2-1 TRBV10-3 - TGTGCCATCAGGGGAACTAGCGGGAGGGCCTTTAATGAGCAGTTCTTC CAIRGTSGRAFNEQFF
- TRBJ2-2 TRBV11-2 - TGTGCCAGCATTACTAAGAGAAAGGAGCTGTTTTTT CASITKRKELFF
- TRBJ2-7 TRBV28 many TGTGCCAGCAGTTTAGGGCGGTACTCCTACGAGCAGTACTTC CASSLGRYSYEQYF
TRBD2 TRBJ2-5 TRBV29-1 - TGCAGCGTGAGGGGGGGGCTACTAGCGGGGCTCCAAGAGACCCAGTACTTC CSVRGGLLAGLQETQYF
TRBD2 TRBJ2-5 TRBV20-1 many TGCAGTGCTAGAGATCATCAGACTAGCGGGGAATGGGTCCAAGAGACCCAGTACTTC CSARDHQTSGEWVQETQYF
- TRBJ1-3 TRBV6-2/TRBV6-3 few TGTGCCAGCAGTTGGGGGGGGACTAGCTCTGGAAACACCATATATTTT CASSWGGTSSGNTIYF
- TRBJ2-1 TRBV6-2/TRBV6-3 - TGTGCCAGCAGTTACTCCGGGACAAGACCAAATGAGCAGTTCTTC CASSYSGTRPNEQFF
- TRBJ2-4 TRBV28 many TGTGCCAGCAGTTTAAACCCGAAAAACATTCAGTACTTC CASSLNPKNIQYF
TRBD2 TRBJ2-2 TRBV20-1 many TGCAGTGCCCCTAGCGTACTAGCGGGAGCCGGGGAGCTGTTTTTT CSAPSVLAGAGELFF
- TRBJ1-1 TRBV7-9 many TGTGCCAGCAGCTTATCAGGGTCCGACACTGAAGCTTTCTTT CASSLSGSDTEAFF
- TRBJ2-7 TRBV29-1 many TGCAGCGTTAGGTCGACGTTCTCCTACGAGCAGTACTTC CSVRSTFSYEQYF
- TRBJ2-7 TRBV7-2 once TGTGCCAGCAGCTCGAACGGGGCCGGCGAGCAGTACTTC CASSSNGAGEQYF
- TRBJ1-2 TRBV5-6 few TGTGCCAGCAGCCTGGAGGACAGTAACTATGGCTACACCTTC CASSLEDSNYGYTF
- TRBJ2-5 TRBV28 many TGTGCCAGCAGCACTCGGGGACGTCAAGAGACCCAGTACTTC CASSTRGRQETQYF
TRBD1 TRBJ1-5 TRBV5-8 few TGTGCCAGCAGCTCGGGACAGAATAGCAATCAGCCCCAGCATTTT CASSSGQNSNQPQHF
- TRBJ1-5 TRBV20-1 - TGCAGTGCTAGTATGGATAGCAATCAGCCCCAGCATTTT CSASMDSNQPQHF
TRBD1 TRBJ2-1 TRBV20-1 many TGCAGTGCTATGGCACAGGGGCTAGGAGGTGAGCAGTTCTTC CSAMAQGLGGEQFF
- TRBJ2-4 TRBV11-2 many TGTGCCAGCAGCCAAAGGAGGGGTGAAAACATTCAGTACTTC CASSQRRGENIQYF
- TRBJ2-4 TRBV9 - TGTGCCAGCAGCGTAGGAGGGGTAGCCAAAAACATTCAGTACTTC CASSVGGVAKNIQYF
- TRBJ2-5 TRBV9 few TGTGCCAGCAGCTTAACCCCGTCTCAGGAGACCCAGTACTTC CASSLTPSQETQYF
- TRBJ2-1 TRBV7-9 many TGTGCCAGCAGCTCTCCGCTCCCTAGCGAACGCAACTACAATGAGCAGTTCTTC CASSSPLPSERNYNEQFF
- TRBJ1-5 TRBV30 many TGTGCCTGGACCGGAGAAGGGGCCTCGAATCAGCCCCAGCATTTT CAWTGEGASNQPQHF
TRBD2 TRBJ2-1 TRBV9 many TGTGCCAGCTCGGAATGGAGCGGGGGGCCCAATGAGCAGTTCTTC CASSEWSGGPNEQFF
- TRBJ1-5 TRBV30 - TGTGCCTGGAGTCATGACAGTAGCAATCAGCCCCAGCATTTT CAWSHDSSNQPQHF
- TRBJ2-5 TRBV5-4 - TGTGCCAGCAGCTTGGCCGTGGAGGGGGAAGAGGCCCAGTACTTC CASSLAVEGEEAQYF
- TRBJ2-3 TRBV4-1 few TGCGCCAGCAGCCAAACCACGCCAGATACGCAGTATTTT CASSQTTPDTQYF
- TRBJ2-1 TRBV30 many TGTGCCTGCACTGGGAAAGTCTACAATGAGCAGTTCTTC CACTGKVYNEQFF
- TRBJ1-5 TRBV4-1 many TGCGCCAGCAGCCAAGTTTCCGGGGTTAGCAATCAGCCCCAGCATTTT CASSQVSGVSNQPQHF
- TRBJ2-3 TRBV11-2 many TGTGCCAGCAGCAAAACGGGGGCAGATACGCAGTATTTT CASSKTGADTQYF
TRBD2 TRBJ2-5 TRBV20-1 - TGCAGTGCTATCCGGGGGGGTCAAGAGACCCAGTACTTC CSAIRGGQETQYF
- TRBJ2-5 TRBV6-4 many TGTGCCAGCAGTTATACAGGGCCAGAGACCCAGTACTTC CASSYTGPETQYF
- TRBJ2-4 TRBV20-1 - TGCAGTGCTAGGCCCTTAGCCAAAAACATTCAGTACTTC CSARPLAKNIQYF
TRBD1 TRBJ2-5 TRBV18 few TGTGCCAGCTCACCATACGGCCCGGGACAGAAGGAGACCCAGTACTTC CASSPYGPGQKETQYF
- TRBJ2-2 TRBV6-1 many TGTGCCAGCAGGGGGGACAACACCGGGGAGCTGTTTTTT CASRGDNTGELFF
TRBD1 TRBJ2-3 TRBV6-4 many TGTGCCAGCTCACAGGGGACGTCAGACACAGATACGCAGTATTTT CASSQGTSDTDTQYF
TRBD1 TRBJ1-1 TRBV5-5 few TGTGCCAGCAGCCACACGGGACAGGGGAGCACTGAAGCTTTCTTT CASSHTGQGSTEAFF
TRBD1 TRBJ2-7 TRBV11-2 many TGTGCCAGCAGCTCGACGTCACTGGGACAGGTGCTAGTAGAGCAGTACTTC CASSSTSLGQVLVEQYF
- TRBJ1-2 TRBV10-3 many TGTGCCATCCGCGTCGGGGTTGGGTACGGCTACACCTTC CAIRVGVGYGYTF
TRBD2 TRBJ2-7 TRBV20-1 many TGCAGTGCAACCAGCGGGAAGAGCTACGAGCAGTACTTC CSATSGKSYEQYF
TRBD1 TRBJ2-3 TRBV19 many TGTGCCAGTAGTTTCCGGGACAGGGGCGGCACAGATACGCAGTATTTT CASSFRDRGGTDTQYF
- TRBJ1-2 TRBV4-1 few TGCGCCAGCAGCCAGCACGGGGGGGGCTTGACCGGCTACACCTTC CASSQHGGGLTGYTF
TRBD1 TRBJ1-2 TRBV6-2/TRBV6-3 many TGTGCCAGCAGTTACCGGACAGGGTATGGCTACACCTTC CASSYRTGYGYTF
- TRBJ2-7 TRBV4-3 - TGCGCCAGCAGCCAAGTTGTGAGACAGGAAAACTCCTACGAGCAGTACTTC CASSQVVRQENSYEQYF
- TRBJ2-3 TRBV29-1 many TGCAGCGTTGGTGGGGGGGCACCTAGCACAGATACGCAGTATTTT CSVGGGAPSTDTQYF